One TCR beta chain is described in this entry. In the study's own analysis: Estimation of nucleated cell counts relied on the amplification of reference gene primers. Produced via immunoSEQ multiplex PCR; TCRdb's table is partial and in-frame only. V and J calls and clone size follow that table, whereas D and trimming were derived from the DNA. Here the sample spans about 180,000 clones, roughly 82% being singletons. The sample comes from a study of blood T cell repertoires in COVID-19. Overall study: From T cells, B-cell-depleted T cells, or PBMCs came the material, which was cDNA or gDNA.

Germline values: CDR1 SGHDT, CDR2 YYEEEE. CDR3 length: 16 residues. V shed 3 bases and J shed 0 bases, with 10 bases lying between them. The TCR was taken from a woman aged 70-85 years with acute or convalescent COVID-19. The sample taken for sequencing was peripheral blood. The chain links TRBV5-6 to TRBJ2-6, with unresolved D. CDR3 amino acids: CASSSITNSGANVLTF. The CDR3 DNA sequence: TGTGCCAGCAGCTCCATTACTAACTCTGGGGCCAACGTCCTGACTTTC.